Listed below are T cell receptor beta chains from one sample, sequenced in a study of PD-1 blockade in classical Hodgkin lymphoma. Method: immunoSEQ multiplex PCR; TCRdb's copy keeps in-frame clones and lacks some. Counted here are tens of thousands of clones, around three quarters occurring once; the ten biggest clones make up 17%. Sequencing used peripheral blood mononuclear cells (PBMCs), obtained before the second cycle of nivolumab. These receptors all come from a human donor with classical Hodgkin lymphoma. The CDR3 runs from the conserved cysteine through the conserved F or W. The order of the fields is V gene, D gene, J gene, clone size, CDR3 protein, CDR3 DNA. The D gene is left open where the match is weak. Not every row has a clone size; where given, it reads once, few, many or a size class.

V gene: TRBV6-5
D gene: TRBD1
J gene: TRBJ1-1
clone size: -
CDR3 protein: CASRPTGGNTEAFF
CDR3 DNA: TGTGCCAGCAGACCCACAGGGGGTAACACTGAAGCTTTCTTT

V gene: TRBV4-1
D gene: -
J gene: TRBJ2-4
clone size: -
CDR3 protein: CASSQVGIGILAKNIQYF
CDR3 DNA: TGCGCCAGCAGCCAAGTGGGAATTGGCATATTAGCCAAAAACATTCAGTACTTC

V gene: TRBV19
D gene: TRBD1
J gene: TRBJ2-7
clone size: -
CDR3 protein: CASSRTGFSYEQYF
CDR3 DNA: TGTGCCAGTAGTAGGACAGGGTTTTCCTACGAGCAGTACTTC

V gene: TRBV6-1
D gene: -
J gene: TRBJ1-6
clone size: -
CDR3 protein: CASSVGGSPLHF
CDR3 DNA: TGTGCCAGCAGTGTAGGTGGATCACCCCTCCACTTT

V gene: TRBV5-8
D gene: -
J gene: TRBJ2-1
clone size: -
CDR3 protein: CASSLPSLYSYNEQFF
CDR3 DNA: TGTGCCAGCAGCCTCCCAAGTCTTTACTCCTACAATGAGCAGTTCTTC

V gene: TRBV6-1
D gene: -
J gene: TRBJ2-2
clone size: -
CDR3 protein: CASSDGALTGELFF
CDR3 DNA: TGTGCCAGCAGTGACGGGGCTCTCACCGGGGAGCTGTTTTTT

V gene: TRBV5-4
D gene: -
J gene: TRBJ2-2
clone size: few
CDR3 protein: CASSLGLQVKSGELFF
CDR3 DNA: TGTGCCAGCAGCTTGGGTCTTCAAGTGAAGTCAGGGGAGCTGTTTTTT

V gene: TRBV6-4
D gene: -
J gene: TRBJ2-1
clone size: -
CDR3 protein: CASSDRGQGGNEQFF
CDR3 DNA: TGTGCCAGCAGTGACCGGGGTCAAGGGGGCAATGAGCAGTTCTTC

V gene: TRBV29-1
D gene: -
J gene: TRBJ2-1
clone size: -
CDR3 protein: CSVNIWYEQFF
CDR3 DNA: TGCAGCGTCAACATTTGGTATGAGCAGTTCTTC

V gene: TRBV14
D gene: TRBD1
J gene: TRBJ1-4
clone size: -
CDR3 protein: CASSRQGTNEKLFF
CDR3 DNA: TGTGCCAGCAGCCGACAGGGGACTAATGAAAAACTGTTTTTT

V gene: TRBV6-5
D gene: TRBD2
J gene: TRBJ2-7
clone size: -
CDR3 protein: CASSYSGKSSYEQYF
CDR3 DNA: TGTGCCAGCAGTTACAGCGGGAAGAGCTCCTACGAGCAGTACTTC

V gene: TRBV10-3
D gene: -
J gene: TRBJ1-1
clone size: -
CDR3 protein: CAISDIIKSLNTEAFF
CDR3 DNA: TGTGCCATCAGTGACATCATTAAATCGTTGAACACTGAAGCTTTCTTT

V gene: TRBV6-4
D gene: TRBD1
J gene: TRBJ2-1
clone size: -
CDR3 protein: CASSVRDSEYNEQFF
CDR3 DNA: TGTGCCAGCAGTGTGAGGGACAGCGAATACAATGAGCAGTTCTTC

V gene: TRBV29-1
D gene: -
J gene: TRBJ1-2
clone size: -
CDR3 protein: CSVEDPEGSGYTF
CDR3 DNA: TGCAGCGTTGAAGATCCCGAGGGGTCTGGCTACACCTTC

V gene: TRBV28
D gene: -
J gene: TRBJ2-2
clone size: -
CDR3 protein: CASSSGTITGELFF
CDR3 DNA: TGTGCCAGCAGTTCAGGGACAATCACCGGGGAGCTGTTTTTT

V gene: TRBV5-1
D gene: TRBD1
J gene: TRBJ2-7
clone size: -
CDR3 protein: CASSADRDSYEQYF
CDR3 DNA: TGCGCCAGCAGCGCGGACAGGGATTCCTACGAGCAGTACTTC

V gene: TRBV19
D gene: -
J gene: TRBJ2-5
clone size: -
CDR3 protein: CASSPGLRETQYF
CDR3 DNA: TGTGCCAGTAGTCCGGGACTTAGAGAGACCCAGTACTTC

V gene: TRBV28
D gene: -
J gene: TRBJ1-1
clone size: -
CDR3 protein: CASSKRRAWWAEAFF
CDR3 DNA: TGTGCCAGCAGTAAGCGGCGGGCCTGGTGGGCTGAAGCTTTCTTT

V gene: TRBV28
D gene: TRBD1
J gene: TRBJ2-6
clone size: -
CDR3 protein: CATNRGRLISGANVLTF
CDR3 DNA: TGTGCCACTAACAGGGGGCGCCTTATCTCTGGGGCCAACGTCCTGACTTTC

V gene: TRBV5-1
D gene: TRBD1
J gene: TRBJ2-1
clone size: -
CDR3 protein: CASSDGYRGNEQFF
CDR3 DNA: TGCGCCAGCAGCGACGGCTACAGGGGGAATGAGCAGTTCTTC

V gene: TRBV27
D gene: -
J gene: TRBJ2-1
clone size: -
CDR3 protein: CASSRGSYNEQFF
CDR3 DNA: TGTGCCAGCAGCCGAGGGTCCTACAATGAGCAGTTCTTC

V gene: TRBV19
D gene: TRBD2
J gene: TRBJ2-3
clone size: -
CDR3 protein: CASTPRASGSSSSSTDTQYF
CDR3 DNA: TGTGCCAGTACCCCACGGGCTAGCGGGAGCAGCTCTTCTAGCACAGATACGCAGTATTTT

V gene: TRBV18
D gene: -
J gene: TRBJ1-4
clone size: -
CDR3 protein: CASSPYGGQVLFF
CDR3 DNA: TGTGCCAGCTCACCCTACGGTGGTCAAGTACTGTTTTTT

V gene: TRBV18
D gene: -
J gene: TRBJ1-1
clone size: -
CDR3 protein: CASSPQGSTEAFF
CDR3 DNA: TGTGCCAGCTCACCCCAGGGAAGCACTGAAGCTTTCTTT

V gene: TRBV6-5
D gene: -
J gene: TRBJ2-2
clone size: few
CDR3 protein: CASRTGTNTGELFF
CDR3 DNA: TGTGCCAGCAGGACAGGAACGAACACCGGGGAGCTGTTTTTT

V gene: TRBV5-1
D gene: TRBD2
J gene: TRBJ2-1
clone size: few
CDR3 protein: CASSPGLAGARLNEQFF
CDR3 DNA: TGCGCCAGCAGCCCGGGACTAGCGGGAGCCCGCTTAAATGAGCAGTTCTTC

V gene: TRBV7-2
D gene: -
J gene: TRBJ2-7
clone size: -
CDR3 protein: CASSLSVSLAALHEQYF
CDR3 DNA: TGTGCCAGCAGCTTATCGGTCAGCCTGGCTGCCCTACACGAGCAGTACTTC

V gene: TRBV10-2
D gene: -
J gene: TRBJ2-2
clone size: -
CDR3 protein: CASSVTGGFTGELFF
CDR3 DNA: TGCGCCAGCAGTGTTACCGGCGGGTTCACCGGGGAGCTGTTTTTT